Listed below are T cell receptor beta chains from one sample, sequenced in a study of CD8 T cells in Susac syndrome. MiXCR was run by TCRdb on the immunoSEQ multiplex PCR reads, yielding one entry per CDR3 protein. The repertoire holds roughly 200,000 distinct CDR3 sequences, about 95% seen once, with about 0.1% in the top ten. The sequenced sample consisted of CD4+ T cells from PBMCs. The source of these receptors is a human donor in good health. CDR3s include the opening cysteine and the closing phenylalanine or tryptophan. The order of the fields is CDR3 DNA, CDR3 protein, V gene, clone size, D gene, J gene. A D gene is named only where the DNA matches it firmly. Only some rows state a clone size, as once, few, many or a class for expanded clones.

DNA: TGCAGCGTTGTGTTCCCGGTGCACACTGAAGCTTTCTTT
CDR3: CSVVFPVHTEAFF
V: TRBV29-1
size: .
D: .
J: TRBJ1-1

DNA: TGTGCCAGCAGCCCGCTGGGCGACACAGATACGCAGTATTTT
CDR3: CASSPLGDTDTQYF
V: TRBV5-6
size: .
D: .
J: TRBJ2-3

DNA: TGTGCCAGCAGCCCAACCCTCCAGCCCCAGCATTTT
CDR3: CASSPTLQPQHF
V: TRBV28
size: .
D: .
J: TRBJ1-5

DNA: TGTGCCAGCAGCGAGACCGCAGGGGCCCCCTATGGCTACACCTTC
CDR3: CASSETAGAPYGYTF
V: TRBV9
size: .
D: .
J: TRBJ1-2

DNA: TGCAGTGCTAGTCAACGAGGTGGGACTGAAGCTTTCTTT
CDR3: CSASQRGGTEAFF
V: TRBV20-1
size: once
D: .
J: TRBJ1-1

DNA: TGTGCCAGCAGGCTGGACAGGGGGTCCCCCACAGATACGCAGTATTTT
CDR3: CASRLDRGSPTDTQYF
V: TRBV2
size: .
D: TRBD1
J: TRBJ2-3

DNA: TGTGCCAGCAGCTTAGTAGGGACAGGGGGCCAAGCTTTTGAAGCTTTCTTT
CDR3: CASSLVGTGGQAFEAFF
V: TRBV9
size: .
D: TRBD1
J: TRBJ1-1

DNA: TGTGCCAGCAGCCAATTTACCGGGAGCACAGATACGCAGTATTTT
CDR3: CASSQFTGSTDTQYF
V: TRBV3-1
size: .
D: .
J: TRBJ2-3

DNA: TGTGCCAGCAGACCAGGGACAGGGTCGAACACTGAAGCTTTCTTT
CDR3: CASRPGTGSNTEAFF
V: TRBV12-3/TRBV12-4
size: .
D: TRBD1
J: TRBJ1-1

DNA: TGTGCCAGCAGTGAAGTACTCACCGGGGAGCTGTTTTTT
CDR3: CASSEVLTGELFF
V: TRBV2
size: .
D: .
J: TRBJ2-2

DNA: TGTGCCTGTGGGACTAGCCTCTACAATGAGCAGTTCTTC
CDR3: CACGTSLYNEQFF
V: TRBV30
size: .
D: TRBD2
J: TRBJ2-1

DNA: TGCAGCGCGCCCCGGTTGATCGGCCCCGGACAGGGCGGCGGAGCTTTCTTT
CDR3: CSAPRLIGPGQGGGAFF
V: TRBV29-1
size: .
D: TRBD1
J: TRBJ1-1

DNA: TGTGCCAGCAGCTTAGCGGCGGGCGCCTACGAGCAGTACTTC
CDR3: CASSLAAGAYEQYF
V: TRBV7-2
size: .
D: .
J: TRBJ2-7